A selection of T cell receptor beta chains follows, all from one sample in a study of beta chain features in type 1 diabetes. The assay was immunoSEQ multiplex PCR, and TCRdb's table has in-frame clones only and misses some. Found here are around 600,000 clones, around an eighth of them singletons; the top ten hold roughly 0.11%. The sample taken for sequencing was naive CD4+ T cells from blood. The receptors come from a man aged 25 to 45 with type 1 diabetes. The CDR3 runs from the conserved cysteine through the conserved F or W. The D gene is left open where the match is weak. Clone size appears in some rows only: once, few, many, or a class for an expanded clone.

d_call clone_size j_call v_call cdr3_aa cdr3_nt
NA NA TRBJ1-2 TRBV6-6 CASARAERDGYTF TGTGCCAGCGCGAGGGCGGAGCGGGATGGCTACACCTTC
NA NA TRBJ2-7 TRBV2 CASSPITYEQYF TGTGCCAGCAGTCCGATAACCTACGAGCAGTACTTC
TRBD1 NA TRBJ1-2 TRBV10-3 CAISALTGVDGYTF TGTGCCATCAGTGCCCTGACAGGGGTGGATGGCTACACCTTC
TRBD1 few TRBJ2-3 TRBV7-3 CASSLKGQGLSTDTQYF TGTGCCAGCAGCTTAAAGGGACAGGGATTAAGCACAGATACGCAGTATTTT
TRBD2 few TRBJ2-3 TRBV7-2 CASSPTTRGFLDTQYF TGTGCCAGCAGCCCAACTACGCGGGGGTTTTTAGATACGCAGTATTTT
TRBD2 NA TRBJ2-3 TRBV4-3 CASSQGSGGYTDTQYF TGCGCCAGCAGCCAAGGGAGCGGGGGATACACAGATACGCAGTATTTT
NA few TRBJ1-1 TRBV2 CASSEGGGLSWTEAFF TGTGCCAGCAGTGAAGGCGGGGGCTTATCGTGGACTGAAGCTTTCTTT
TRBD2 NA TRBJ2-1 TRBV15 CATSRAGGPSNEQFF TGTGCCACCAGCAGAGCGGGGGGGCCATCCAATGAGCAGTTCTTC
NA NA TRBJ2-2 TRBV2 CASSPTGRNAGELFF TGTGCCAGCAGCCCAACAGGGAGGAACGCCGGGGAGCTGTTTTTT
TRBD2 NA TRBJ2-3 TRBV4-2 CASSQGTSGIDTQYF TGTGCCAGCAGCCAGGGGACTAGCGGTATAGATACGCAGTATTTT
NA NA TRBJ2-5 TRBV9 CASSPSGSQETQYF TGTGCCAGCAGCCCGAGCGGGTCTCAAGAGACCCAGTACTTC
NA NA TRBJ1-5 TRBV16 CASSQSSDRINQPQHF TGTGCCAGCAGCCAATCCAGCGACAGAATCAATCAGCCCCAGCATTTT
TRBD1 few TRBJ1-6 TRBV2 CASSPADRGHNSPLHF TGTGCCAGCAGCCCGGCGGACAGGGGGCACAATTCACCCCTCCACTTT
NA few TRBJ2-1 TRBV5-4 CASSQDRAGQLNEQFF TGTGCCAGCAGCCAAGATCGGGCGGGACAGCTCAATGAGCAGTTCTTC
NA NA TRBJ2-4 TRBV28 CASSSLGTSKNIQYF TGTGCCAGCAGTTCCCTCGGGACCTCCAAAAACATTCAGTACTTC
TRBD1 NA TRBJ1-6 TRBV7-6 CASSLRKGTDNSPLHF TGTGCCAGCAGCTTAAGGAAGGGGACAGATAATTCACCCCTCCACTTT
TRBD1 NA TRBJ1-1 TRBV6-5 CASSDRERTEAFF TGTGCCAGCAGCGACAGGGAACGCACTGAAGCTTTCTTT
NA few TRBJ2-2 TRBV5-1 CASSLQGSGELFF TGCGCCAGCAGCTTACAGGGATCCGGGGAGCTGTTTTTT
TRBD1 NA TRBJ2-1 TRBV6-5 CASSYDRGHEQFF TGTGCCAGCAGTTACGACAGGGGACATGAGCAGTTCTTC
NA NA TRBJ2-7 TRBV5-1 CASSLVAGTETYEQYF TGCGCCAGCAGCTTGGTCGCCGGGACCGAGACCTACGAGCAGTACTTC
NA few TRBJ2-3 TRBV9 CASSVEDGPLNTDTQYF TGTGCCAGCAGCGTAGAGGATGGACCGCTAAACACAGATACGCAGTATTTT
TRBD1 NA TRBJ1-4 TRBV23-1 CASSQFPRDRGIHINEKLFF TGCGCCAGCAGTCAATTCCCTCGGGACAGGGGGATCCATATTAATGAAAAACTGTTTTTT
NA NA TRBJ2-5 TRBV7-2 CASSSGPFLETQYF TGTGCCAGCAGCTCGGGACCATTCTTGGAGACCCAGTACTTC
TRBD2 few TRBJ2-5 TRBV13 CACGGGWISETQYF TGTGCCTGCGGCGGGGGGTGGATTTCGGAGACCCAGTACTTC
NA few TRBJ2-6 TRBV11-2 CASSPASGANVLTF TGTGCCAGCAGCCCGGCCTCTGGGGCCAACGTCCTGACTTTC
NA few TRBJ1-1 TRBV28 CASVGRLLYLEAFF TGTGCCAGCGTGGGACGCCTCCTCTATCTTGAAGCTTTCTTT
NA few TRBJ1-6 TRBV28 CATKLGIRSPLHF TGTGCCACCAAGTTGGGGATAAGGTCACCCCTCCACTTT
NA few TRBJ2-5 TRBV18 CASSPRNYETQYF TGTGCCAGCTCACCGCGGAATTACGAGACCCAGTACTTC
TRBD1 few TRBJ2-7 TRBV18 CASSGTGGSYEQYF TGTGCCAGCTCCGGCACAGGGGGCTCCTACGAGCAGTACTTC
NA few TRBJ2-1 TRBV4-2 CASSQDRGPSYNEQFF TGTGCCAGCAGCCAAGACAGGGGTCCGTCTTACAATGAGCAGTTCTTC
NA few TRBJ1-2 TRBV20-1 CSAGTNYGYTF TGCAGTGCTGGAACCAACTATGGCTACACCTTC
TRBD1 few TRBJ2-5 TRBV30 CAWGTGGAETQYF TGTGCCTGGGGTACAGGGGGCGCAGAGACCCAGTACTTC
TRBD1 NA TRBJ2-3 TRBV4-3 CASSQEFDRGTDTQYF TGCGCCAGCAGCCAAGAGTTCGACAGGGGAACAGATACGCAGTATTTT
NA few TRBJ1-5 TRBV7-9 CASSLGVGESQPQHF TGTGCCAGCAGCTTAGGAGTCGGGGAAAGTCAGCCCCAGCATTTT
NA few TRBJ1-2 TRBV5-1 CASSLASGADGYTF TGCGCCAGCAGCTTGGCCTCAGGGGCCGACGGCTACACCTTC
TRBD1 few TRBJ2-6 TRBV7-8 CASRPDRAGANVLTF TGTGCCAGCAGGCCGGACAGGGCTGGGGCCAACGTCCTGACTTTC
NA few TRBJ2-5 TRBV19 CASSITGISETQYF TGTGCCAGTAGTATCACAGGGATTTCGGAGACCCAGTACTTC
TRBD1 NA TRBJ2-7 TRBV13 CASSLAARAPRDRASYEQYF TGTGCCAGCAGCTTAGCGGCGCGGGCACCCCGGGACAGGGCTTCCTACGAGCAGTACTTC
TRBD2 few TRBJ2-3 TRBV30 CAWSLGLAGGGDTQYF TGTGCCTGGAGTTTGGGACTAGCGGGGGGAGGAGATACGCAGTATTTT
NA NA TRBJ1-1 TRBV10-3 CAISESSVGTEAFF TGTGCCATCAGTGAGTCGTCCGTTGGCACTGAAGCTTTCTTT
TRBD1 few TRBJ2-1 TRBV11-2 CASSTMKRGRNNEQFF TGTGCCAGCAGCACAATGAAGAGGGGGCGAAACAATGAGCAGTTCTTC